The source of this T cell receptor beta chain is a study of cytomegalovirus exposure and HLA in healthy donors (TCRdb year 2017). Study-wide context: The roughly 670 repertoires of the first cohort and the 120 validation repertoires were produced on the same platform, according to a later analysis. Besides the first cohort of some 670 subjects, a separate validation cohort made up of 120 or so different subjects was used. The study aimed to test whether signatures of past pathogen exposure could be identified by cataloging public T cell receptors. The study combined high-throughput TCR immunosequencing, statistical association of individual TCRs with disease status, and machine learning to predict cytomegalovirus infection status. Here is what the overall study found, with its caveats: Across donors, most TCR sequences were observed very rarely, whereas some public TCRs were present in many individuals. A later analysis found that TCRs clustered in the first cohort also tended to co-occur in the 130 or so validation repertoires, with 94% of cluster scores above 0. The classifier was reported to diagnose cytomegalovirus status with high specificity and sensitivity in both the original cohort and the validation cohort. It was suggested by the authors that the approach could potentially be generalized to other disease states and immunological phenotypes. A later analysis lacked HLA typing for the validation cohort, so it scored co-occurrence in that cohort across all 110 or so repertoires. In the study, some 180 TCR beta chains were listed as associated with cytomegalovirus. In vitro tests confirmed that a few of the cytomegalovirus-associated TCR beta chains recognize cytomegalovirus antigens.

From the cysteine through the phenylalanine, the CDR3 covers 14 amino acids. The DNA shown is the 42-base CDR3, in frame from base 1. V and J lose 4 bases and 6 bases, and a span of 13 bases separates them. The germline V gene sets CDR1 to SGHRS and CDR2 to YFSETQ. Separate from the approximately 730-subject first cohort, the validation cohort of about 110 subjects was the group to which the donors belonged. On this clone itself: The target of this receptor is not known. No much larger clonotype is one base removed from it; base qualities were not supplied.

The protocol used for the library was the immunoSEQ multiplex PCR assay. Concerning the study's data processing: A statistical classification framework was built for diagnosing cytomegalovirus status from the catalog of TCR beta chain sequences. This immuneACCESS table, as held by TCRdb, lists in-frame sequences with V and J called but not all clones. Of the missing ones, under half trace to an unresolved V gene in checked studies; the others have no known cause. Clone size and V and J calls were adopted from that table, with D and trimming inferred from the DNA. This sample has more than 70,000 clones in its table, and 90% to 97% of those were observed once. About 1.5% of the sample is held by the ten biggest clonotypes.

The clonotype comes from a man aged 18 to 29 in good health and CMV-seropositive. The chain was built from TRBV5-1 and TRBJ2-2, and the D gene may be TRBD1, 6 bases matching. The source material was PBMCs. Read as DNA, the sequence is TGCGCCAGCAGCATGGACAGCTTCGCCGGGGAGCTGTTTTTT. Its translation reads: CASSMDSFAGELFF.